One sample yielded the 23 T cell receptor beta chains listed below, sequenced in a study of cytomegalovirus exposure and HLA in healthy donors. It was with 60 Vbeta and 13 Jbeta primers that the PCR ran. Clones were read by immunoSEQ multiplex PCR, and TCRdb kept only the in-frame ones, dropping some. The table includes some 130,000 clones, over 65% detected once. The sample comprised PBMCs. The receptors here all came from a man over 45 in good health and CMV-seronegative.

This chain connects TRBV28 to TRBJ2-3; D is undetermined. V was clipped by 5 bases and J by 0 bases, with 18 bases between them. Germline V gene data show CDR1 as MDHEN and CDR2 as SYDVKM. The CDR3 sequence is 17 residues long. This chain's CDR3 is CASSQLRSSRSTDTQYF. DNA of the CDR3: TGTGCCAGCAGTCAACTCCGGAGCTCCCGAAGCACAGATACGCAGTATTTT. The variable domain in full, completed from reference TRBV28 and TRBJ2-3, reads DVKVTQSSRYLVKRTGEKVFLECVQDMDHENMFWYRQDPGLGLRLIYFSYDVKMKEKGDIPEGYSVSREKKERFSLILESASTNQTSMYLCASSQLRSSRSTDTQYFGPGTRLTVL.

This clone is a singleton in its sample. CDR3 region: CASSLSFGQGVYEQYF. The CDR3, as DNA: TGTGCCAGCAGCTTATCCTTCGGACAGGGTGTCTACGAGCAGTACTTC. The gene calls are TRBV7-8 and TRBJ2-7, with 8 nucleotides matching TRBD1. CDR1 SGHVS and CDR2 FQNEAQ come from the germline V gene. This CDR3 has 16 residues. The V and J ends lost 2 bases and 3 bases, in that order; junction bases with no gene match: 9.

V and J are TRBV5-1 and TRBJ2-1; perhaps TRBD1 as D (5 bases). With 0 bases removed from V and 0 bases from J, the gap between germline ends came to 7 bases. CDR3 length equals 15 residues. Germline V gene lookup returns CDR1 SGHRS and CDR2 YFSETQ. DNA for the CDR3: TGCGCCAGCAGCTTGGGGACAACCTCCTACAATGAGCAGTTCTTC. Translated: CASSLGTTSYNEQFF. Complete variable domain (other parts from reference TRBV5-1 and TRBJ2-1): KAGVTQTPRYLIKTRGQQVTLSCSPISGHRSVSWYQQTPGQGLQFLFEYFSETQRNKGNFPGRFSGRQFSNSRSEMNVSTLELGDSALYLCASSLGTTSYNEQFFGPGTRLTVL.

This clone has just a few counts. V usage is TRBV6-5 and J usage is TRBJ2-3; D might be TRBD2 (5 bases). V was clipped by 6 bases and J by 0 bases, with 10 bases between them. The CDR3 sequence is 14 residues long. The germline CDR1 and CDR2 sequences are MNHEY and SVGAGI. The CDR3 DNA reads TGTGCCAGCAGCTGGCGGACTAGCACAGATACGCAGTATTTT. This sequence encodes CASSWRTSTDTQYF.

This clone turned up a few times. V gene TRBV15 combines with J gene TRBJ2-5, with 7 bases lining up with TRBD1. V was pared by 3 bases and J by 5 bases, with 9 bases of the junction left unmatched. The CDR3 spans 15 residues. Germline V lookup: CDR1 LNHNV, CDR2 YYDKDF (reference sequence). The CDR3 DNA reads as TGTGCCACCAGCAGGACCCCGGGACAGCGGGAGACCCAGTACTTC. Residues: CATSRTPGQRETQYF.

The CDR3 region has the DNA TGCGCCAGCAGCCGTGGAGCGGGAGTAAGAGGAGAGACCCAGTACTTC. Translating it yields CASSRGAGVRGETQYF. The rearrangement uses TRBV5-1 and TRBJ2-5; 8 nucleotides agree with TRBD2. Germline values: CDR1 SGHRS, CDR2 YFSETQ. The V segment lost 4 bases and the J segment 4 bases; nucleotides outside the gene matches: 12. The CDR3 runs 16 residues.

The J gene is TRBJ2-2, the V gene TRBV5-4; 8 nucleotides agree with TRBD1. After removal of 4 bases from V and 5 bases from J, the junction contained 10 bases not matched to a gene. The CDR3 is 16 amino acids. The germline gives CDR1 SGHNT, CDR2 YYREEE (reference sequence). CDR3 loop: CASSPGRQGKTGELFF. In nucleotides, the CDR3 is TGTGCCAGCAGCCCCGGTAGACAGGGGAAGACCGGGGAGCTGTTTTTT.

The genes are TRBV14 and TRBJ2-7; TRBD2 aligns across 10 bases. Trimming cost V 1 base and J 2 bases; bases outside gene matches: 5. The V gene's germline CDR1 is SGHDN and CDR2 FVKESK. This CDR3 has 16 residues. The CDR3 reads CASSQVPAGGPYEQYF. DNA of the CDR3: TGTGCCAGCAGCCAAGTCCCAGCGGGAGGGCCCTACGAGCAGTACTTC.

The V and J genes are TRBV5-1 and TRBJ2-7; a possible D gene is TRBD1 (7 bases). V dropped 0 bases and J dropped 6 bases, with 10 bases sitting between them. CDR3 size: 13 residues. The germline gives CDR1 SGHRS, CDR2 YFSETQ. CDR3 sequence: CASSLVQGGEQYF. The CDR3 region has the DNA TGCGCCAGCAGCTTGGTCCAGGGGGGCGAGCAGTACTTC.

The J gene is TRBJ1-1, the V gene TRBV18; TRBD1 is a possible D gene (6 bases). There are 15 residues in the CDR3. Germline CDR1 and CDR2: KGHSH and LQKENI. V lost 5 bases, J lost 1 base, and 14 bases lay in between. The CDR3 sequence: CASSGTGTTNTEAFF. In DNA, the CDR3 is TGTGCCAGCTCAGGGACCGGGACAACGAACACTGAAGCTTTCTTT.

The CDR3 coding sequence is TGTGCCAGCAGCTTAGGCGCAGGACCGGGACTAGCGGAACCTGGGTATTTT. It translates to CASSLGAGPGLAEPGYF. V and J are TRBV7-2 and TRBJ2-3; the match to TRBD2 covers 11 bases. Germline V gene lookup returns CDR1 SGHTA and CDR2 FQGNSA. This CDR3 contains 17 residues. V shed 1 base and J 14 bases; nucleotides not matched to a gene: 17.

V gene TRBV10-2 combines with J gene TRBJ2-3; D is possibly TRBD2 (5 bases). The CDR3 extends over 15 amino acids. CDR1 is WSHSY and CDR2 is SAAADI in the germline V gene. V lost 6 bases and J lost 0, with 13 bases in between. As DNA, the CDR3 is TGCGCCAGCAGCCTCGGAGGAGAAAGCACAGATACGCAGTATTTT. Protein product: CASSLGGESTDTQYF.

This clone has just a few counts. The chain joins TRBV6-5 to TRBJ2-1; 8 bases fit TRBD2. Germline-derived CDR1 and CDR2 are MNHEY and SVGAGI. This CDR3 is 15 amino acids long. J lost 8 bases, V lost 2 bases, and 8 bases had no gene match. The CDR3 nucleotides are TGTGCCAGCAGTTACGAGTCGGGAGGGCTCCATGAGCAGTTCTTC. Residues: CASSYESGGLHEQFF.

This chain connects TRBV29-1 to TRBJ2-1; 13 bases fit TRBD2. Germline values: CDR1 SQVTM, CDR2 ANQGSEA. V was clipped by 7 bases and J by 1 base; unmatched bases: 4. The CDR3 is 15 amino acids. CDR3 protein: CSAGTSGVSYNEQFF. The CDR3 DNA sequence: TGCAGCGCCGGGACTAGCGGGGTATCCTACAATGAGCAGTTCTTC.

The J gene is TRBJ2-4, the V gene TRBV10-2; maybe TRBD1 (6 bases). CDR1 is WSHSY and CDR2 is SAAADI in the germline V gene. V dropped 8 bases and J dropped 3 bases, with 11 bases sitting between them. This CDR3 has 13 residues. In DNA form, the CDR3 reads TGCGCCAGCTCGCTGGACAGCAAAAACATTCAGTACTTC. The encoded protein is CASSLDSKNIQYF.

This chain joins TRBV27 and TRBJ1-2; tentative D call: TRBD1 (6 bases). This CDR3 has 15 residues. V lost 2 bases, J lost 4 bases, and 14 bases lay in between. Germline loops: CDR1 MNHEY, CDR2 SMNVEV (reference sequence). As DNA, the CDR3 is TGTGCCAGCAGTTTAAGGCAGGGGCTCGGCTATGGCTACACCTTC. It yields the protein CASSLRQGLGYGYTF.

The V gene is TRBV7-2, the J gene TRBJ2-7; D call uncertain. The CDR3 covers 14 residues. CDR1 is SGHTA, CDR2 FQGNSA, per germline. Trimming took off 5 bases at V and 0 bases at J, with 11 bases between the two ends. CDR3 residues: CASSPLRSSYEQYF. CDR3 nucleotides: TGTGCCAGCAGCCCCTTGCGGAGCTCCTACGAGCAGTACTTC.

The chain uses TRBV4-1 and TRBJ2-2; TRBD2 matches at 7 bases. Germline trimming cut 0 bases from V and 4 bases from J; bases unmatched to any gene: 2. Germline lookup yields CDR1 MGHRA and CDR2 YSYEKL. CDR3 length: 15 amino acids. The CDR3: CASSQDGGSTGELFF. The CDR3 DNA sequence: TGCGCCAGCAGCCAAGACGGGGGGAGCACCGGGGAGCTGTTTTTT.

The gene calls are TRBV11-2 and TRBJ2-2; 9 bases agree with TRBD2. This CDR3 has 13 amino acids. Per germline, CDR1 SGHAT and CDR2 FQNNGV. Trimming cost V 6 bases and J 6 bases; bases outside gene matches: 2. CDR3 region: CASRREGPGELFF. CDR3 DNA: TGTGCCAGCAGGCGGGAGGGCCCCGGGGAGCTGTTTTTT.

The V and J genes are TRBV18 and TRBJ2-2; the D gene is possibly TRBD1 (6 bases). The CDR3 totals 15 residues. The germline V gene encodes CDR1 KGHSH and CDR2 LQKENI. V was clipped by 3 bases and J by 0 bases, with 8 bases between them. The CDR3 reads CASSPRTANTGELFF. DNA of the CDR3: TGTGCCAGCTCACCTAGGACAGCGAACACCGGGGAGCTGTTTTTT.

Note on this clone: One junction end does not reproduce the germline sequence, and a read error may be involved. The chain combines TRBV10-2 with TRBJ1-1, with D unresolved. The CDR3 loop spans 14 amino acids. CDR1 WSHSY and CDR2 SAAADI come from the germline V gene. The CDR3 here is CASSDELRGTEVFF. The CDR3 DNA sequence: TGCGCCAGCAGTGACGAACTAAGAGGCACTGAAGTTTTCTTT.

The J gene is TRBJ2-4, the V gene TRBV15; maybe TRBD1 (6 bases). V was trimmed by 5 bases and J by 3 bases, leaving 20 bases between them. Germline CDR1 is LNHNV and CDR2 is YYDKDF (reference sequence). This CDR3 region has 17 residues. Here the CDR3 DNA reads TGTGCCACCAGCGTCAGGGGCGGACTTTTTGGCAAAAACATTCAGTACTTC. It yields the protein CATSVRGGLFGKNIQYF.

The CDR3 DNA is TGTGCCAGTAGAATCCGGGACTATACCTACAATGAGCAGTTCTTC. This codes for CASRIRDYTYNEQFF. The chain uses TRBV19 and TRBJ2-1; 7 bases match TRBD2. CDR1 LNHDA and CDR2 SQIVND come from the germline V gene (reference sequence). The CDR3 loop spans 15 amino acids. V gave up 6 bases and J gave up 2 bases; unmatched junction bases: 7.